This entry lists 22 T cell receptor beta chains sequenced from one sample in a study of read filtering for tumor transcriptome and immune sequencing. Molecular barcoded adaptors covering alpha/delta and beta/gamma chains were used on 400 ng RNA. TCRdb re-analysed the reads in MiXCR, keeping a single row per CDR3 protein. The sample consists of tens of thousands of distinct CDR3 sequences, roughly a fifth of them appearing once. Input material: a population of CD138-negative cells sorted from bone marrow. The source is a donor over 35 with multiple myeloma.

This clonotype was detected many times. This rearrangement joins TRBV29-1 to TRBJ2-1, with D perhaps TRBD1 (6 bases). CDR3 length equals 16 residues. V was trimmed by 4 bases and J by 5 bases, leaving 21 bases between them. Germline V gene lookup returns CDR1 SQVTM and CDR2 ANQGSEA. CDR3 protein: CSVVEARAGVNNEQFF. CDR3 DNA: TGCAGCGTTGTTGAAGCCCGGGCAGGGGTGAACAATGAGCAGTTCTTC.

This clonotype was seen a single time. A far larger clone is a single base away, which makes a read error likely. This chain uses TRBV7-8 with TRBJ1-6; D unclear. This CDR3 has 14 amino acids. Germline loops: CDR1 SGHVS, CDR2 FQNEAQ. In DNA, the CDR3 is TGTGCCAGCAACTTAGCGCAAGACAATTCACCCCTCCACTTT. Residues: CASNLAQDNSPLHF. Drawing the rest from reference TRBV7-8 and TRBJ1-6, the complete variable domain is GAGVSQSPRYKVAKRGQDVALRCDPISGHVSLFWYQQALGQGPEFLTYFQNEAQLDKSGLPSDRFFAERPEGSVSTLKIQRTQQEDSAVYLCASNLAQDNSPLHFGNGTRLTVT.

This clonotype was detected ten times or more. The genes are TRBV14 and TRBJ2-2, with 8 bases aligning to TRBD2. V was clipped by 1 base and J by 6 bases; unmatched bases: 13. CDR1 is SGHDN, CDR2 FVKESK, per germline. The CDR3 spans 18 residues. The CDR3 loop is CASSQAPISGIFPGELFF. The DNA of the CDR3 is TGTGCCAGCAGCCAAGCCCCAATTAGCGGGATTTTTCCCGGGGAGCTGTTTTTT.

This clonotype turned up a few times. The rearrangement uses TRBV20-1 and TRBJ2-5; 12 positions agree with TRBD2. CDR3 length: 18 residues. Germline trimming cut 6 bases from V and 5 bases from J; bases unmatched to any gene: 19. In germline, CDR1 is DFQATT, CDR2 SNEGSKA (reference sequence). The chain's CDR3 is CSAQPPLAGGLGGETQYF. For the CDR3, the DNA is TGCAGTGCCCAACCCCCCCTAGCGGGAGGGCTAGGGGGGGAGACCCAGTACTTC.

As for this clonotype: Being one base from a much bigger clone, this may be a read error. For the CDR3, the DNA is TGCAGTGCTAGACTGGGCGGCTACGCCTTC. Its protein is CSARLGGYAF. The J gene is TRBJ1-2, the V gene TRBV20-1; D is uncertain. There are 10 residues in the CDR3. Germline assignment: CDR1 DFQATT and CDR2 SNEGSKA (reference sequence).

In its sample, this clonotype was seen many times. Germline and junction disagree at one end, which may indicate a read error. For the CDR3, the DNA is TGTGCTAGCAGCTTGGGGACAGCTAGCACAGATACGCAGTATTTT. This translates into CASSLGTASTDTQYF. The rearrangement links TRBV7-7 to TRBJ2-3, with 7 bases that match TRBD1. The CDR3 spans 15 residues. Per the germline V gene, CDR1 is SSHAT and CDR2 is FNYEAQ (reference sequence). Full variable domain (rest looked up from reference TRBV7-7 and TRBJ2-3): GAGVSQSPRYKVTKRGQDVTLRCDPISSHATLYWYQQALGQGPEFLTYFNYEAQPDKSGLPSDRFSAERPEGSISTLTIQRTEQRDSAMYRCASSLGTASTDTQYFGPGTRLTVL.

This clonotype was recorded at least ten times. This chain links TRBV29-1 with TRBJ1-1, with unresolved D. V shed 1 base and J shed 4 bases, with 10 bases lying between them. The CDR3 sequence is 13 residues long. The germline V gene encodes CDR1 SQVTM and CDR2 ANQGSEA. CDR3: CSVEARAGTEAFF. The CDR3 bases are TGCAGCGTTGAAGCCCGGGCGGGCACTGAAGCTTTCTTT. Full variable domain (rest looked up from reference TRBV29-1 and TRBJ1-1): SAVISQKPSRDICQRGTSLTIQCQVDSQVTMMFWYRQQPGQSLTLIATANQGSEATYESGFVIDKFPISRPNLTFSTLTVSNMSPEDSSIYLCSVEARAGTEAFFGQGTRLTVV.

This clonotype was counted at least ten times. CDR3 amino acids: CASSFGASYNEQFF. In DNA form, the CDR3 reads TGTGCCAGCAGCTTCGGGGCGTCCTACAATGAGCAGTTCTTC. The chain is built from TRBV11-2 and TRBJ2-1; D tentatively reads TRBD1 or TRBD2 (5 bases each). CDR3 length equals 14 residues. Germline V gene data show CDR1 as SGHAT and CDR2 as FQNNGV. Trimming took off 3 bases at V and 1 base at J, with 7 bases between the two ends. The variable domain in full, with the rest retrieved from reference TRBV11-2 and TRBJ2-1, is EAGVAQSPRYKIIEKRQSVAFWCNPISGHATLYWYQQILGQGPKLLIQFQNNGVVDDSQLPKDRFSAERLKGVDSTLKIQPAKLEDSAVYLCASSFGASYNEQFFGPGTRLTVL.

Comments on this clonotype: This sequence may be a read error, since a much larger clone differs from it by one base. The rearrangement links TRBV5-1 to TRBJ2-3, with 8 bases matching TRBD1. The CDR3 contains 15 residues. V trimming: 0 bases; J trimming: 8 bases; junction bases outside the gene matches: 8. From germline, CDR1 is SGHRS and CDR2 YFSETQ. CDR3 region: CASSLDRGTAVTQYF. Here the CDR3 DNA reads TGCGCCAGCAGCTTGGACAGGGGGACTGCAGTTACGCAGTATTTT.

Ten or more counts support this clonotype. The chain is built from TRBV20-1 and TRBJ2-7, with 7 bases matching TRBD2. The CDR3 covers 14 residues. V dropped 6 bases and J dropped 0; count of bases not matched to a gene: 8. Per germline, CDR1 DFQATT and CDR2 SNEGSKA (reference sequence). CDR3 residues: CSAILAASSYEQYF. The CDR3 coding sequence is TGCAGTGCCATTCTAGCGGCTAGCTCCTACGAGCAGTACTTC.

This clonotype was counted ten times or more. J is TRBJ2-1 and V is TRBV20-1, with 10 nucleotides matching TRBD2. CDR1 DFQATT and CDR2 SNEGSKA come from the germline V gene (reference sequence). With V trimmed by 4 bases and J by 6 bases, 12 bases remained unmatched. The CDR3 spans 16 residues. The CDR3 region has the DNA TGCAGTGCTATCCCCCTCCTAGCGGGAGACCCCAATGAGCAGTTCTTC. Amino acids: CSAIPLLAGDPNEQFF.

Many counts were recorded for this clonotype. The chain links TRBV7-3 to TRBJ2-2; D is perhaps TRBD1 (5 bases). V was cut by 4 bases and J by 1 base, with 10 bases left in between. CDR3 length: 15 amino acids. Germline loops: CDR1 SGHTA, CDR2 FQGTGA. For the CDR3, the DNA is TGTGCCAGCAGCTCTTCCAGGGTGAACACCGGGGAGCTGTTTTTT. Its protein product is CASSSSRVNTGELFF.

This clonotype was recorded at least ten times. V gene TRBV9 combines with J gene TRBJ2-3; 8 nucleotides align to TRBD2. The germline V gene has CDR1 SGDLS and CDR2 YYNGEE. Trimming cost V 8 bases and J 3 bases; bases outside gene matches: 11. The CDR3 runs 15 residues. CDR3 sequence: CASREGTSRTDTQYF. For the CDR3, the DNA is TGTGCCAGTCGGGAGGGAACTAGCCGGACAGATACGCAGTATTTT.

This clonotype was seen ten or more times. The chain has TRBV7-2 and TRBJ1-1, with D perhaps TRBD1 (6 bases). Per germline, CDR1 SGHTA and CDR2 FQGNSA. With 1 base removed from V and 9 bases from J, the gap between germline ends came to 12 bases. The length of the CDR3 is 13 residues. Here the CDR3 DNA reads TGTGCCAGCAGCTTAGTACAGGGTGGGAAAGCTTTCTTT. It specifies CASSLVQGGKAFF. Full variable domain (missing parts from reference TRBV7-2 and TRBJ1-1): GAGVSQSPSNKVTEKGKDVELRCDPISGHTALYWYRQSLGQGLEFLIYFQGNSAPDKSGLPSDRFSAERTGGSVSTLTIQRTQQEDSAVYLCASSLVQGGKAFFGQGTRLTVV.

This clonotype was counted at least ten times. The V call is TRBV20-1, the J call TRBJ1-1, with TRBD1 as a possible D gene (5 bases). The germline gives CDR1 DFQATT, CDR2 SNEGSKA (reference sequence). The V end lost 6 bases, the J end lost 2 bases, and 19 bases lay between the germline ends. The CDR3 loop spans 15 amino acids. DNA for the CDR3: TGCAGTGCCCGTGGCCCGGGGCAGATCAACACTGAAGCTTTCTTT. The encoded protein is CSARGPGQINTEAFF.

This clonotype was picked up many times. The chain carries TRBV9 and TRBJ2-7; either TRBD1 or TRBD2 may supply D (5 bases each). V dropped 2 bases and J dropped 2 bases, with 14 bases sitting between them. Germline V gene data show CDR1 as SGDLS and CDR2 as YYNGEE. The CDR3 length is 15 residues. For the CDR3, the DNA is TGTGCCAGCAGCGTGGGGACCGTTCTGACCTACGAGCAGTACTTC. Its translation is CASSVGTVLTYEQYF.

This clonotype was detected only a few times. This chain joins TRBV6-6 and TRBJ1-2; D not resolved. Germline-derived CDR1 and CDR2 are MNHNY and SVGAGI (reference sequence). This CDR3 spans 12 amino acids. Trimming stripped 8 bases from V and 3 bases from J, with 10 bases between. The DNA of the CDR3 is TGTGCCAGCCGAAAGGCCGACTATGGCTACACCTTC. Translated: CASRKADYGYTF.

This clonotype came up many times. This rearrangement joins TRBV20-1 to TRBJ1-5; D may be TRBD1 (5 bases). The V end lost 3 bases, the J end lost 3 bases, and 15 bases lay between the germline ends. CDR3 length: 15 amino acids. Germline CDR1 reads DFQATT; CDR2 reads SNEGSKA (reference sequence). The CDR3, as DNA: TGCAGTGCTAGTCCCTTCCAGGGCTCCAATCAGCCCCAGCATTTT. Its protein is CSASPFQGSNQPQHF.

In this sample, this clonotype turned up many times. This chain connects TRBV29-1 to TRBJ1-2, with 8 bases matching TRBD1. Germline V gene lookup returns CDR1 SQVTM and CDR2 ANQGSEA. V gave up 5 bases and J gave up 9 bases; unmatched junction bases: 17. The CDR3 length is 15 residues. The CDR3 region has the DNA TGCAGCGTTTTGGGGTCAAGGGCAGGGGGCAGAAGCTACACCTTC. This sequence encodes CSVLGSRAGGRSYTF.

This clonotype was counted ten times or more. V gene TRBV5-1 combines with J gene TRBJ2-3; 8 positions agree with TRBD2. This CDR3 region has 17 residues. The V gene end was trimmed by 4 bases and the J gene end by 4 bases; junction bases not matched to a gene: 14. Germline CDR1 reads SGHRS; CDR2 reads YFSETQ. This chain's CDR3 is CASSPARSAGESDTQYF. In DNA, the CDR3 is TGCGCCAGCAGCCCTGCTCGGTCAGCGGGAGAGTCAGATACGCAGTATTTT.

The gene calls are TRBV7-9 and TRBJ2-1, with TRBD2 matching over 8 bases. This CDR3 region has 18 residues. V trimming: 5 bases; J trimming: 5 bases; junction bases outside the gene matches: 17. Germline loops: CDR1 SEHNR, CDR2 FQNEAQ (reference sequence). The CDR3 protein is CASSRRSDFAGGDNEQFF. In DNA form, the CDR3 reads TGTGCCAGCAGCCGTAGGTCCGATTTTGCGGGAGGAGACAATGAGCAGTTCTTC.

Many counts were recorded for this clonotype. The chain couples TRBV5-1 to TRBJ1-1, with D possibly TRBD1 on 5 matching bases. Trimming took 0 bases from V and 0 from J, leaving 9 bases between them. CDR3 length: 15 residues. CDR1 is SGHRS and CDR2 is YFSETQ in the germline V gene. CDR3 region: CASSLVGGMNTEAFF. CDR3 coding DNA: TGCGCCAGCAGCTTGGTGGGGGGGATGAACACTGAAGCTTTCTTT.